This TCR beta chain was found in a study of ipilimumab plus nivolumab after autologous stem cell transplantation. Study overall: Typical patient got about 5 ipilimumab doses and about eight nivolumab doses (median).

Patients got ipilimumab 1 mg/kg beginning 14 to 28 days post-transplant. TCRdb's table, derived via immunoSEQ multiplex PCR, lists solely in-frame clones and lacks some. Among 17,000 or so clones listed, almost 80% were seen once. The CDR3 is made up of 15 amino acids. In germline, CDR1 is SGHNT, CDR2 YYREEE (reference sequence). Germline trimming cut 1 base from V and 5 bases from J; bases unmatched to any gene: 3. This sequence originates from a male donor with diffuse large B-cell lymphoma. The sequenced sample was PBMCs, obtained in a trial of ipilimumab plus nivolumab as post-transplant consolidation. The chain couples TRBV5-4 to TRBJ2-5, with 12 positions matching TRBD2. This CDR3 is CASSLPGTSGETQYF. The CDR3 bases are TGTGCCAGCAGCTTGCCCGGGACTAGCGGGGAGACCCAGTACTTC. Combining the CDR3 with reference TRBV5-4 and TRBJ2-5 gives the whole variable domain ETGVTQSPTHLIKTRGQQVTLRCSSQSGHNTVSWYQQALGQGPQFIFQYYREEENGRGNFPPRFSGLQFPNYSSELNVNALELDDSALYLCASSLPGTSGETQYFGPGTRLLVL.